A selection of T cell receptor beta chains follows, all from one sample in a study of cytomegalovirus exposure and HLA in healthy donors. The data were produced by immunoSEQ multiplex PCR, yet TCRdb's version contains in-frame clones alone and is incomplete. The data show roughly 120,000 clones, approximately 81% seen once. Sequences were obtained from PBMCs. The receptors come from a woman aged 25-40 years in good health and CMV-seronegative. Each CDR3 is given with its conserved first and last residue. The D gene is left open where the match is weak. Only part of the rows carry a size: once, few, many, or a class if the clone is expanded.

cdr3_aa: CASSLRTSGGRSQETQYF
cdr3_nt: TGTGCCAGCAGCTTAAGGACTAGCGGGGGGCGCTCCCAAGAGACCCAGTACTTC
j_call: TRBJ2-5
clone_size: -
d_call: TRBD2
v_call: TRBV7-2

cdr3_aa: CASRPGLAGNYNEQFF
cdr3_nt: TGCGCCAGCAGACCAGGACTAGCGGGGAACTACAATGAGCAGTTCTTC
j_call: TRBJ2-1
clone_size: -
d_call: TRBD2
v_call: TRBV4-1

cdr3_aa: CTSSQVAGGLSSYEQYF
cdr3_nt: TGCACCAGCAGCCAAGTGGCTGGCGGGCTGAGCTCCTACGAGCAGTACTTC
j_call: TRBJ2-7
clone_size: once
d_call: -
v_call: TRBV1

cdr3_aa: CASSQDLLGVEQYF
cdr3_nt: TGTGCCAGCAGCCAAGATCTGCTCGGGGTCGAGCAGTACTTC
j_call: TRBJ2-7
clone_size: once
d_call: -
v_call: TRBV14

cdr3_aa: CASSLAGPYEQYF
cdr3_nt: TGTGCCAGCAGTTTGGCAGGGCCCTACGAGCAGTACTTC
j_call: TRBJ2-7
clone_size: -
d_call: -
v_call: TRBV6-5

cdr3_aa: CASSKAKTHMNTEAFF
cdr3_nt: TGTGCCAGCAGCAAAGCGAAGACACATATGAACACTGAAGCTTTCTTT
j_call: TRBJ1-1
clone_size: -
d_call: -
v_call: TRBV21-1

cdr3_aa: CASSLNSDEKLFF
cdr3_nt: TGTGCCAGCAGCCTAAACTCGGATGAAAAACTGTTTTTT
j_call: TRBJ1-4
clone_size: once
d_call: -
v_call: TRBV6-6

cdr3_aa: CASSRGRNRTGNTIYF
cdr3_nt: TGTGCCAGCAGCAGGGGGCGGAACCGAACTGGAAACACCATATATTTT
j_call: TRBJ1-3
clone_size: -
d_call: TRBD1
v_call: TRBV7-9

cdr3_aa: CASSHAYVNYGYTF
cdr3_nt: TGTGCCAGCAGCCACGCCTACGTTAACTATGGCTACACCTTC
j_call: TRBJ1-2
clone_size: -
d_call: -
v_call: TRBV5-4

cdr3_aa: CASSLELGGTEAFF
cdr3_nt: TGCGCCAGCAGCTTGGAATTGGGGGGAACTGAAGCTTTCTTT
j_call: TRBJ1-1
clone_size: -
d_call: -
v_call: TRBV5-1

cdr3_aa: CASSVVGAGPSQGYTF
cdr3_nt: TGTGCCAGCAGCGTAGTAGGCGCGGGGCCCTCTCAGGGCTACACCTTC
j_call: TRBJ1-2
clone_size: -
d_call: -
v_call: TRBV9

cdr3_aa: CASSLVTRTDTQYF
cdr3_nt: TGTGCCAGCAGCTTAGTAACTCGCACAGATACGCAGTATTTT
j_call: TRBJ2-3
clone_size: -
d_call: -
v_call: TRBV7-9

cdr3_aa: CASSYEAGTGANVLTF
cdr3_nt: TGTGCCAGCAGTTACGAGGCCGGGACTGGGGCCAACGTCCTGACTTTC
j_call: TRBJ2-6
clone_size: -
d_call: -
v_call: TRBV6-5

cdr3_aa: CASSLGPTGWSYEQYF
cdr3_nt: TGTGCCAGCAGCTTGGGTCCGACAGGGTGGTCCTACGAGCAGTACTTC
j_call: TRBJ2-7
clone_size: once
d_call: TRBD1
v_call: TRBV5-4

cdr3_aa: CASSVRQGRQETQYF
cdr3_nt: TGCGCCAGCAGTGTCCGACAGGGCCGGCAAGAGACCCAGTACTTC
j_call: TRBJ2-5
clone_size: -
d_call: TRBD1
v_call: TRBV10-2

cdr3_aa: CAISEGGGPYEQYF
cdr3_nt: TGTGCCATCAGTGAGGGCGGGGGCCCCTACGAGCAGTACTTC
j_call: TRBJ2-7
clone_size: -
d_call: -
v_call: TRBV10-3

cdr3_aa: CASSDSTGYRYTF
cdr3_nt: TGTGCCAGCAGTGATTCGACAGGTTATCGCTACACCTTC
j_call: TRBJ1-2
clone_size: few
d_call: -
v_call: TRBV6-4

cdr3_aa: CASSQDRTYYGYTF
cdr3_nt: TGTGCCAGCAGTCAAGACAGGACTTACTATGGCTACACCTTC
j_call: TRBJ1-2
clone_size: few
d_call: -
v_call: TRBV16

cdr3_aa: CASGAIDETQYF
cdr3_nt: TGTGCCAGCGGGGCGATAGATGAGACCCAGTACTTC
j_call: TRBJ2-5
clone_size: -
d_call: -
v_call: TRBV6-5

cdr3_aa: CASSPRTGTSTDTQYF
cdr3_nt: TGTGCCAGCAGCCCTCGGACAGGGACCAGCACAGATACGCAGTATTTT
j_call: TRBJ2-3
clone_size: -
d_call: TRBD1
v_call: TRBV9

cdr3_aa: CASRPLPTANSYEQYF
cdr3_nt: TGTGCAAGTCGCCCCCTCCCGACAGCCAACTCCTACGAGCAGTACTTC
j_call: TRBJ2-7
clone_size: -
d_call: -
v_call: TRBV12-2

cdr3_aa: CASSIGGGLKNEQFF
cdr3_nt: TGTGCCAGTAGTATAGGTGGCGGGTTGAAGAATGAGCAGTTCTTC
j_call: TRBJ2-1
clone_size: -
d_call: -
v_call: TRBV19

cdr3_aa: CSVATGLEKLFF
cdr3_nt: TGCAGCGTTGCGACAGGGCTTGAAAAACTGTTTTTT
j_call: TRBJ1-4
clone_size: -
d_call: TRBD1
v_call: TRBV29-1

cdr3_aa: CASSLVQGAGGYTF
cdr3_nt: TGTGCCAGCAGCTTAGTCCAGGGGGCCGGAGGCTACACCTTC
j_call: TRBJ1-2
clone_size: -
d_call: TRBD1
v_call: TRBV7-9

cdr3_aa: CASSYSAGTYAEQYF
cdr3_nt: TGTGCCAGCAGTTACTCAGCAGGAACGTACGCTGAGCAGTACTTC
j_call: TRBJ2-7
clone_size: -
d_call: -
v_call: TRBV6-5

cdr3_aa: CASSPPASGEETQYF
cdr3_nt: TGTGCCAGCTCACCACCAGCTAGCGGGGAAGAGACCCAGTACTTC
j_call: TRBJ2-5
clone_size: -
d_call: TRBD2
v_call: TRBV18

cdr3_aa: CASSYRTSGGNEQFF
cdr3_nt: TGTGCCAGCAGTTACCGGACTAGCGGCGGCAATGAGCAGTTCTTC
j_call: TRBJ2-1
clone_size: once
d_call: TRBD2
v_call: TRBV6-5

cdr3_aa: CASSYLTGGHEQYF
cdr3_nt: TGTGCCAGCAGTTACTTGACAGGGGGCCACGAGCAGTACTTC
j_call: TRBJ2-7
clone_size: -
d_call: TRBD1
v_call: TRBV6-5

cdr3_aa: CASSAVTGLGGEKLFF
cdr3_nt: TGTGCCAGCAGCGCCGTGACAGGGTTGGGCGGGGAAAAACTGTTTTTT
j_call: TRBJ1-4
clone_size: -
d_call: TRBD1
v_call: TRBV7-8

cdr3_aa: CASKFGGTREKLFF
cdr3_nt: TGTGCCAGCAAATTTGGGGGGACCCGTGAAAAACTGTTTTTT
j_call: TRBJ1-4
clone_size: -
d_call: -
v_call: TRBV2

cdr3_aa: CAISVGGTGKETQYF
cdr3_nt: TGTGCCATCAGTGTGGGGGGGACAGGGAAAGAGACCCAGTACTTC
j_call: TRBJ2-5
clone_size: -
d_call: TRBD1
v_call: TRBV10-3

cdr3_aa: CASGLVQKPGHPNTEAFF
cdr3_nt: TGTGCTAGTGGTTTGGTACAGAAACCGGGACACCCGAACACTGAAGCTTTCTTT
j_call: TRBJ1-1
clone_size: -
d_call: -
v_call: TRBV12-5

cdr3_aa: CATAPEGQTLDTF
cdr3_nt: TGTGCCACCGCCCCCGAGGGACAGACCTTGGACACCTTC
j_call: TRBJ1-2
clone_size: -
d_call: TRBD1
v_call: TRBV10-3

cdr3_aa: CASSGTGGDTQYF
cdr3_nt: TGTGCCAGCAGCGGCACGGGGGGCGATACGCAGTATTTT
j_call: TRBJ2-3
clone_size: -
d_call: -
v_call: TRBV7-2

cdr3_aa: CASSETGRQETQYF
cdr3_nt: TGTGCCAGCAGTGAGACAGGGAGGCAAGAGACCCAGTACTTC
j_call: TRBJ2-5
clone_size: -
d_call: -
v_call: TRBV25-1

cdr3_aa: CASSLEGGTYNEQFF
cdr3_nt: TGCGCCAGCAGCTTGGAGGGGGGGACCTACAATGAGCAGTTCTTC
j_call: TRBJ2-1
clone_size: -
d_call: -
v_call: TRBV5-1

cdr3_aa: CASSLSGGAPDTQYF
cdr3_nt: TGTGCCAGCAGCCTCAGCGGGGGGGCCCCAGATACGCAGTATTTT
j_call: TRBJ2-3
clone_size: -
d_call: TRBD2
v_call: TRBV6-4

cdr3_aa: CASSQGGERGYTF
cdr3_nt: TGTGCCAGCAGCCAAGGGGGCGAGCGGGGCTACACCTTC
j_call: TRBJ1-2
clone_size: -
d_call: TRBD1
v_call: TRBV7-8

cdr3_aa: CASSSYRDEAFF
cdr3_nt: TGTGCCAGCAGCTCCTACAGGGATGAAGCTTTCTTT
j_call: TRBJ1-1
clone_size: -
d_call: -
v_call: TRBV7-2